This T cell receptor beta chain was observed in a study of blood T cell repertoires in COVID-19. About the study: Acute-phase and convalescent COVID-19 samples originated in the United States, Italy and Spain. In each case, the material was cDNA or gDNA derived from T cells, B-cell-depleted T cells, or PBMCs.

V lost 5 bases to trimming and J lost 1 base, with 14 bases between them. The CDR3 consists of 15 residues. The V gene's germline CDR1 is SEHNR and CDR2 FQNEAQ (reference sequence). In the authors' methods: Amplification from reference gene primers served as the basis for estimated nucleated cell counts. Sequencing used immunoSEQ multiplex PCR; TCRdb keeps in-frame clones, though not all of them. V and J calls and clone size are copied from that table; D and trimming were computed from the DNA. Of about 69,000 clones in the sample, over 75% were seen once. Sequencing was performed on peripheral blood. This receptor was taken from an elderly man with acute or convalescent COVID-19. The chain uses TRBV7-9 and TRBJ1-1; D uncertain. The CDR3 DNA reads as TGTGCCAGCAGCGGAGCAAGCGGCGGGAACACTGAAGCTTTCTTT. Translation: CASSGASGGNTEAFF.